These T cell receptor beta chains were read from a single sample in a study of cytomegalovirus exposure and HLA in healthy donors. The repertoire was sequenced with immunoSEQ multiplex PCR; TCRdb's copy has only in-frame clones and lacks some. The sample holds around 200,000 clones; around 81% are singletons and the top ten take 2.8%. Material: PBMCs. The receptor set was obtained from a woman aged 18-35 years in good health and CMV-seropositive. CDR3s leave out the opening cysteine and the closing phenylalanine or tryptophan. Each record gives: V gene, J gene, CDR3 protein.

>TRBV15|TRBJ1-1
ATSYLVGALAF
>TRBV19|TRBJ2-7
ASSETGSTYEQY
>TRBV2|TRBJ1-4
ASSLSDSMNEKLF
>TRBV6-1|TRBJ2-1
ASSAGTSSHEQF
>TRBV7-6|TRBJ2-7
ASSLGASGGAGEQY
>TRBV6-5|TRBJ1-1
ASSYFGAEAF
>TRBV7-8|TRBJ2-1
ASSLARSGGRNEQF
>TRBV2|TRBJ1-6
ASSEALRNSPLH
>TRBV2|TRBJ2-1
ASRGGLAMGEQF
>TRBV27|TRBJ2-3
ASSTPGLAGGLGDTQY
>TRBV5-1|TRBJ2-1
ASSLGSPLIGGPSYNEQF
>TRBV19|TRBJ1-1
ASSIRQPNTEAF
>TRBV7-9|TRBJ1-1
ASSRTVMNTEAF
>TRBV6-5|TRBJ1-2
ASSGVRSLYGYT
>TRBV28|TRBJ1-4
ASSQLRGTNEKLF
>TRBV6-5|TRBJ2-1
ASSRTGYNEQF
>TRBV5-1|TRBJ1-1
ASSRQGRSTEAF
>TRBV27|TRBJ2-2
ASNNPGHTGELF
>TRBV29-1|TRBJ1-5
SAGDAQPQH
>TRBV27|TRBJ1-6
ASSFREPNSPLH
>TRBV2|TRBJ1-2
ATSDRDYGYT
>TRBV7-9|TRBJ2-7
ASSSAVISYEQY
>TRBV7-9|TRBJ1-2
ASSSSPTGDPRTSGYT
>TRBV9|TRBJ1-2
ASSAISGYT
>TRBV18|TRBJ2-3
ASSPLAGGSTDTQY
>TRBV13|TRBJ2-1
ASSLVSTTTLV
>TRBV5-8|TRBJ1-2
ASSRTQGASGYT
>TRBV2|TRBJ2-3
ASQLAGSTDTQY
>TRBV19|TRBJ1-1
ASGDFPMNTEAF
>TRBV2|TRBJ2-3
ASSENPQVTDTQY
>TRBV28|TRBJ2-3
ASSLGGGAGSTDTQY
>TRBV4-2|TRBJ2-6
ASSQLVLGRGSGANVLT
>TRBV20-1|TRBJ1-2
SVDTHGYT
>TRBV7-3|TRBJ1-2
ASSLSGQGFNYGYT
>TRBV9|TRBJ2-5
ASSAGQGSFETQY
>TRBV25-1|TRBJ2-1
ASSEGLAPYEQF
>TRBV4-1|TRBJ1-3
ASSLRHGEGLGNTIY
>TRBV4-2|TRBJ2-7
ASASGGPYEQY
>TRBV6-1|TRBJ1-5
ASSESKSNQPQH
>TRBV6-4|TRBJ1-2
ASSDSRGYT
>TRBV11-2|TRBJ2-3
ASSFGRTSGETDTQY
>TRBV5-1|TRBJ1-2
ASSQQPGQGTLYGYT
>TRBV6-1|TRBJ2-2
ASSDRSTGRTGELF
>TRBV5-4|TRBJ2-7
ASSLGQRGGIEQY
>TRBV7-2|TRBJ1-1
ASSLNSLGAEAF
>TRBV18|TRBJ1-6
ASSPETAYNSPLH
>TRBV11-2|TRBJ2-3
ASSPGVMGTDTQY
>TRBV28|TRBJ2-1
ASRMGGTYNEQF
>TRBV27|TRBJ1-2
ASSLSGTYGYT
>TRBV18|TRBJ1-2
ASSPTGQLSGYT
>TRBV7-9|TRBJ2-7
ASSLWRGESYEQY
>TRBV19|TRBJ1-1
ASSYAGTEAF
>TRBV5-1|TRBJ2-3
ASSSALVAAQY
>TRBV5-8|TRBJ2-7
ASRLTFSYEQY
>TRBV4-1|TRBJ1-2
ASSQDQGHYGYT
>TRBV7-8|TRBJ1-6
ASSLDRGLYSPLH
>TRBV5-6|TRBJ2-5
ASSTSGGAKETQY
>TRBV2|TRBJ2-3
ASSEASPGLAMQY
>TRBV7-2|TRBJ1-1
ASSLDDSMNTEAF